These 25 T cell receptor beta chains originate from one sample sequenced in a study of OX40 agonist ivuxolimab in advanced cancers. The assay was immunoSEQ multiplex PCR, and TCRdb's table has in-frame clones only and misses some. The table shows over 50,000 clones, with about 82% occurring only once. The sample consisted of CD4+ or CD8+ T cells sorted from blood, taken in a trial of the OX40 agonist ivuxolimab. These receptors all stem from an adult with an advanced solid tumor such as melanoma, head and neck, liver or kidney cancer.

The sample holds one count of this clone. The J gene is TRBJ2-1, the V gene TRBV28; tentatively, D is TRBD1 or TRBD2 (5 bases each). V was clipped by 3 bases and J by 10 bases, with 22 bases between them. Germline assignment: CDR1 MDHEN and CDR2 SYDVKM. CDR3 size: 16 residues. CDR3: CASSLGHTLFEREQFF. CDR3 nucleotide sequence: TGTGCCAGCAGTTTGGGGCACACCCTTTTTGAGCGGGAGCAGTTCTTC.

The V gene is TRBV29-1, the J gene TRBJ1-2, with unresolved D. Germline values: CDR1 SQVTM, CDR2 ANQGSEA. V lost 3 bases and J lost 8, with 13 bases in between. The CDR3 loop spans 12 amino acids. As DNA, the CDR3 is TGCAGCGTTGAGGGCAGTGGGTTAGGCTACACCTTC. It encodes CSVEGSGLGYTF.

The CDR3 DNA is TGTGCCTGGATATCGAAGACAGGGGTGGGAGATGGCTACACCTTC. It codes for CAWISKTGVGDGYTF. The chain couples TRBV30 to TRBJ1-2; 8 bases line up with TRBD1. V lost 4 bases to trimming and J lost 6 bases; unmatched junction nucleotides: 13. Germline CDR1 reads GTSNPN; CDR2 reads SVGIG (reference sequence). This CDR3 is 15 amino acids long.

The rearrangement uses TRBV7-6 and TRBJ2-2, with 8 bases identical to TRBD1. The ends lost 5 bases at V and 5 bases at J; junction bases unmatched: 7. This CDR3 is 15 amino acids long. Germline V gives CDR1 SGHVS, CDR2 FNYEAQ. The CDR3 protein is CASSPGQGWTGELFF. For the CDR3, the DNA is TGTGCCAGCAGCCCTGGACAGGGTTGGACCGGGGAGCTGTTTTTT.

The rearrangement uses TRBV18 and TRBJ2-5; a possible D gene is TRBD1 (6 bases). Per the germline V gene, CDR1 is KGHSH and CDR2 is LQKENI. The CDR3 has 17 amino acids. Trimming removed 3 bases from V and 1 base from J, with 18 bases in between. CDR3 region: CASSPWTAVPSQETQYF. For the CDR3, the DNA is TGTGCCAGCTCACCCTGGACAGCAGTCCCTTCCCAAGAGACCCAGTACTTC.

The gene calls are TRBV28 and TRBJ2-3, with D possibly TRBD1 on 5 matching bases. CDR1 and CDR2 (germline): MDHEN, SYDVKM. There are 13 residues in the CDR3. Trimming took 7 bases from V and 3 from J, leaving 11 bases between them. CDR3 in amino acids: CASNSGMTDTQYF. CDR3 in DNA: TGTGCCAGCAATTCAGGGATGACAGATACGCAGTATTTT.

The chain recombines TRBV10-3 with TRBJ2-5; the match to TRBD2 covers 15 bases. The germline CDR1 and CDR2 sequences are ENHRY and SYGVKD. The CDR3 has 16 amino acids. V was pared by 6 bases and J by 4 bases, with 6 bases of the junction left unmatched. The CDR3 sequence: CAIRGTSGGPLETQYF. CDR3 DNA: TGTGCCATCAGGGGGACTAGCGGGGGGCCTCTAGAGACCCAGTACTTC.

The chain links TRBV4-1 to TRBJ2-3, with 10 positions matching TRBD2. Germline V gene lookup returns CDR1 MGHRA and CDR2 YSYEKL. CDR3 size: 16 residues. The trim removed 4 bases at V and 5 bases at J, leaving 9 bases unmatched. The CDR3 loop reads CASSRTAGGQGDTQYF. The CDR3 coding sequence is TGCGCCAGCAGCCGGACAGCGGGGGGGCAAGGAGATACGCAGTATTTT.

This clone showed up just a few times. The chain has TRBV7-2 and TRBJ1-2; 8 nucleotides align to TRBD1. Germline trimming cut 5 bases from V and 4 bases from J; bases unmatched to any gene: 15. Per the germline V gene, CDR1 is SGHTA and CDR2 is FQGNSA. The CDR3 has 17 amino acids. Here the CDR3 reads CASSPRGSDRAAYGYTF. CDR3 DNA: TGTGCCAGCAGCCCGAGGGGGTCGGACAGGGCCGCCTATGGCTACACCTTC.

The gene calls are TRBV14 and TRBJ1-2, with TRBD1 as a possible D gene (6 bases). CDR1 is SGHDN, CDR2 FVKESK, per germline. Trimming removed 11 bases from V and 7 bases from J, with 20 bases in between. The CDR3 sequence is 13 residues long. The CDR3 nucleotides read TGTGCCGATCCCCCAGGGGTACGTCGTGGCTACACCTTC. This translates into CADPPGVRRGYTF.

The chain joins TRBV30 to TRBJ2-3; TRBD2 agrees at 9 bases. The CDR3 spans 17 residues. Per germline, CDR1 GTSNPN and CDR2 SVGIG (reference sequence). V shed 0 bases, J shed 7 bases, and the junction held 14 bases outside the gene matches. In DNA form, the CDR3 reads TGTGCCTGGAGTGTCATGGGTAGCGGGGGTGCAGGGAATACGCAGTATTTT. Amino acids: CAWSVMGSGGAGNTQYF. Full variable domain (outside the CDR3, taken from reference TRBV30 and TRBJ2-3): SQTIHQWPATLVQPVGSPLSLECTVEGTSNPNLYWYRQAAGRGLQLLFYSVGIGQISSEVPQNLSASRPQDRQFILSSKKLLLSDSGFYLCAWSVMGSGGAGNTQYFGPGTRLTVL.

The rearrangement links TRBV5-1 to TRBJ2-3; 10 positions match TRBD1. Per germline, CDR1 SGHRS and CDR2 YFSETQ. CDR3 length: 14 residues. V trimming: 4 bases; J trimming: 4 bases; junction bases outside the gene matches: 3. CDR3 nucleotides: TGCGCCAGCAGCATCGGGACAGGGGCAGATACGCAGTATTTT. Protein: CASSIGTGADTQYF.

The genes are TRBV19 and TRBJ2-2; 12 bases map to TRBD2. Losses at the gene ends were 7 bases for V and 4 bases for J; bases not matched to a gene: 7. From germline, CDR1 is LNHDA and CDR2 SQIVND (reference sequence). The CDR3 runs to 16 residues. CDR3 in DNA: TGTGCCAGTAACAAACTAGCGGGGGGCCCCACCGGGGAGCTGTTTTTT. Protein sequence: CASNKLAGGPTGELFF. Drawing the rest from reference TRBV19 and TRBJ2-2, the complete variable domain is DGGITQSPKYLFRKEGQNVTLSCEQNLNHDAMYWYRQDPGQGLRLIYYSQIVNDFQKGDIAEGYSVSREKKESFPLTVTSAQKNPTAFYLCASNKLAGGPTGELFFGEGSRLTVL.

This rearrangement joins TRBV4-3 to TRBJ1-4; D not resolved. The CDR3 runs 15 residues. Germline V gene sequence: CDR1 LGHNA, CDR2 YSLEER. The V gene lost 4 bases and the J gene lost 4 bases, with 13 bases spanning the gap. The CDR3 sequence is CASSPRRGFNEKLFF. The CDR3 DNA reads TGCGCCAGCAGCCCAAGGAGAGGGTTTAATGAAAAACTGTTTTTT.

The V call is TRBV2, the J call TRBJ2-3; D is ambiguous. V was shortened by 6 bases and J by 7 bases, with 11 bases between the two germline ends. The germline gives CDR1 SNHLY, CDR2 FYNNEI. The CDR3 extends over 12 amino acids. The CDR3 region is CASSRRRYTQYF. The CDR3 DNA is TGTGCCAGCAGCCGCCGTAGGTATACGCAGTATTTT.

This chain uses TRBV14 with TRBJ2-3, with a tentative D call TRBD1 (6 bases). Germline V gene sequence: CDR1 SGHDN, CDR2 FVKESK. The V and J ends lost 4 bases and 4 bases respectively, with 12 bases between them. This CDR3 has 14 amino acids. The CDR3 DNA follows: TGTGCCAGCAGCCTTAGACAGGTCCCAGATACGCAGTATTTT. Its translation: CASSLRQVPDTQYF.

The chain links TRBV2 to TRBJ2-3; D may correspond to TRBD1 or TRBD2 (5 bases each). Germline V gene sequence: CDR1 SNHLY, CDR2 FYNNEI. V was trimmed by 3 bases and J by 1 base, leaving 17 bases between them. The CDR3 covers 17 residues. CDR3 nucleotides: TGTGCCAGCAGTGACCTACTTGGGGGAAGGGGCACAGATACGCAGTATTTT. It translates to CASSDLLGGRGTDTQYF.

J is TRBJ2-5 and V is TRBV11-3, with 14 bases fitting TRBD2. Germline V gene data show CDR1 as SGHNT and CDR2 as YENEEA. CDR3 length: 16 residues. V dropped 5 bases and J dropped 4; count of bases not matched to a gene: 6. In nucleotides, the CDR3 is TGTGCCAGCAGCGAGGGACTAGCGGGGGTAGGAGAGACCCAGTACTTC. Its protein product is CASSEGLAGVGETQYF.

The V and J genes are TRBV28 and TRBJ2-3; 7 bases align to TRBD2. CDR3 length: 14 amino acids. J gave up 1 base and V 8 bases, and 6 bases lay outside the gene matches. Germline V gives CDR1 MDHEN, CDR2 SYDVKM. This CDR3 is CASPPSGGTDTQYF. CDR3 bases: TGTGCCAGCCCCCCGAGCGGGGGCACAGATACGCAGTATTTT.

The V and J genes are TRBV19 and TRBJ1-5, with D unclear. In germline, CDR1 is LNHDA, CDR2 SQIVND (reference sequence). Trimming stripped 0 bases from V and 1 base from J, with 10 bases between. The CDR3 totals 16 residues. CDR3 sequence reads: CASSIDRGGSNQPQHF. The CDR3 nucleotides read TGTGCCAGTAGTATAGATCGGGGAGGGAGCAATCAGCCCCAGCATTTT.

This rearrangement joins TRBV4-1 to TRBJ2-7; D perhaps matches TRBD1 (5 bases). The V gene lost 1 base and the J gene lost 1 base, with 20 bases spanning the gap. This CDR3 is built from 18 residues. Germline V CDR1 and CDR2: MGHRA, YSYEKL. This chain's CDR3 is CASSQGYMQTGNSYEQYF. CDR3 sequence (DNA): TGCGCCAGCAGCCAAGGTTACATGCAAACAGGCAATTCCTACGAGCAGTACTTC.

V and J are TRBV6-5 and TRBJ2-7; 9 bases are shared with TRBD1. This CDR3 is 14 amino acids long. The ends lost 2 bases at V and 3 bases at J; junction bases unmatched: 2. CDR1 MNHEY and CDR2 SVGAGI come from the germline V gene. CDR3 residues: CASSYDRGNYEQYF. CDR3 coding DNA: TGTGCCAGCAGTTACGACAGGGGGAACTACGAGCAGTACTTC.

V gene TRBV7-2 combines with J gene TRBJ1-1; no clear D gene. V lost 8 bases, J lost 5 bases, and 18 bases lay in between. Germline V gives CDR1 SGHTA, CDR2 FQGNSA. The CDR3 consists of 14 residues. The CDR3 DNA reads TGTGCCAGCGGCAGGCGGAGCTATGTTACTGAAGCTTTCTTT. The encoded protein is CASGRRSYVTEAFF.

The V call is TRBV5-5, the J call TRBJ2-2; possibly TRBD2 for D (6 bases). This CDR3 has 15 residues. Trimming stripped 3 bases from V and 5 bases from J, with 14 bases between. Germline V gene data show CDR1 as SGHKS and CDR2 as YYEKEE (reference sequence). The CDR3 DNA follows: TGTGCCAGCAGCTGGGCCGGAGGGGCGACCGGGGAGCTGTTTTTT. Translation gives CASSWAGGATGELFF.

The rearrangement uses TRBV5-4 and TRBJ2-1; 11 bases fit TRBD2. CDR3 size: 15 residues. From germline, CDR1 is SGHNT and CDR2 YYREEE (reference sequence). The junction had 10 bases not matched to a gene; V was cut back by 7 bases and J by 7 bases. The CDR3 reads CASGPGTSGGNEQFF. As DNA, the CDR3 is TGTGCCAGCGGACCCGGGACTAGCGGTGGAAATGAGCAGTTCTTC. Full variable domain (remainder filled in from reference TRBV5-4 and TRBJ2-1): ETGVTQSPTHLIKTRGQQVTLRCSSQSGHNTVSWYQQALGQGPQFIFQYYREEENGRGNFPPRFSGLQFPNYSSELNVNALELDDSALYLCASGPGTSGGNEQFFGPGTRLTVL.